The sequence of this T cell receptor beta chain was determined in a study of T cell clones after liver transplantation (dated by TCRdb to between 2018 and 2021). The study in broad terms: The samples were obtained from ITN030ST, a randomized trial that attempted immunosuppression withdrawal within 2 years after liver transplantation. As an antigen-independent comparator for donor-reactive sequences, third party-reactive TCRbeta sequences were also identified from pre-transplant MLRs. Three of the eight recipients were HCV-positive; the others were transplanted for non-autoimmune, non-viral indications. Donor-reactive T cell clones were identified by TCRbeta sequencing following a pre-transplant mixed lymphocyte reaction and were subsequently tracked in post-transplant blood. A cohort of 8 liver transplant recipients was studied, of whom 3 were classified as tolerant and 5 as non-tolerant. The subjects received no induction therapy and were kept on standard immunosuppression until randomization at 12-24 months post-transplant. Tolerance meant complete immunosuppression withdrawal for at least one year without liver enzymes rising beyond twice the upper limit of normal. Blood samples were collected pre-transplant, pre-randomization before withdrawal, and post-randomization after either full withdrawal or failed withdrawal.

Unstimulated PBMCs, after thawing, were stained for CD3, CD4 and CD8 and then FACS-sorted into CD3+CD4+ and CD3+CD8+ populations. Each of the 8 studied subjects was randomized to immunosuppression withdrawal. The Qiagen DNeasy Blood and Tissue Kit was used for isolation of genomic DNA. Frozen genomic DNA underwent high-throughput TCRbeta CDR3 sequencing by immunoSEQ, including PCR amplification, mapping, bias correction and internal controls. Under the source paper's analysis protocol: Only productive rearrangements were retained, with each unique TCRbeta sequence defined by its CDR3 nucleotide sequence together with its V and J gene. For a sequence to be called donor-reactive, it needed a frequency of at least 0.01% and at least 5-fold expansion in CFSE-low cells compared with unstimulated pre-transplant cells. To ensure at least 90% detection power, minimum frequency thresholds were set for each subject based on that subject's lowest-template unstimulated sample. Jensen-Shannon divergence between the top 1000 TCRbeta sequences post-transplant and pre-transplant was used to measure repertoire turnover. Two-sided Fisher's exact tests were used to test for changes in how often donor-reactive sequences were detected. TCRdb retrieved this table from immuneACCESS and kept in-frame rearrangements only. Not all clones are present; in checked studies, unresolved V genes account for under half, and no reason is known for the remainder. V, J and clone size are taken as reported in that table, and D and trimming were inferred from the DNA itself. The sample table lists more than 70,000 clones, over 80% of them with a count of one. 2.5% to 3% of the sample lies in the top ten.

As regards this clone: Its antigen is currently not known. Within one base of it there is no much larger clone, and no base qualities were kept.

The research as a whole found: In 5 of 8 subjects, regardless of tolerance or HCV status, circulating donor-reactive CD4 TCRbeta sequences dropped significantly post-transplant. Because no allograft tissue specimens were available, donor-reactive T cells may have migrated into the graft instead of being deleted. In two subjects, low numbers of available donor cells limited the measurable donor-reactive repertoire. Conclusions were preliminary, limited by small, heterogeneous patient numbers and non-standardized post-transplant time points. A greater decline was seen for donor-reactive sequences than for third party-reactive sequences, suggesting partial antigen-specific deletion unrelated to withdrawal success. When repertoire turnover was accounted for, significantly reduced detection of donor-reactive sequences was found in 7 of 8 subjects for CD4 and in 8 of 8 subjects for CD8.

CDR1 and CDR2, looked up from the germline V gene (reference sequence), are GTSNPN and SVGIG. The junction carries 7 bases between V and J, which are trimmed by 4 bases and 1 base respectively. The CDR3 measures 12 amino acids from cysteine to phenylalanine. Of all the DNA, just the CDR3 is kept, 36 bases in frame from base 1. The receptor was isolated from a human patient who received a liver transplant. Some T cells seen after a transplant may have their origin in the graft donor. The chain uses TRBV30 and TRBJ1-1, with no reliable assignment of the D segment. Sequences were derived from CD4+ T cells from blood, sampled at the 22-month timepoint. The nucleotide sequence reads as follows: TGTGCCTGGAAAAGGGAGAACACTGAAGCTTTCTTT. Translated, it reads CAWKRENTEAFF.